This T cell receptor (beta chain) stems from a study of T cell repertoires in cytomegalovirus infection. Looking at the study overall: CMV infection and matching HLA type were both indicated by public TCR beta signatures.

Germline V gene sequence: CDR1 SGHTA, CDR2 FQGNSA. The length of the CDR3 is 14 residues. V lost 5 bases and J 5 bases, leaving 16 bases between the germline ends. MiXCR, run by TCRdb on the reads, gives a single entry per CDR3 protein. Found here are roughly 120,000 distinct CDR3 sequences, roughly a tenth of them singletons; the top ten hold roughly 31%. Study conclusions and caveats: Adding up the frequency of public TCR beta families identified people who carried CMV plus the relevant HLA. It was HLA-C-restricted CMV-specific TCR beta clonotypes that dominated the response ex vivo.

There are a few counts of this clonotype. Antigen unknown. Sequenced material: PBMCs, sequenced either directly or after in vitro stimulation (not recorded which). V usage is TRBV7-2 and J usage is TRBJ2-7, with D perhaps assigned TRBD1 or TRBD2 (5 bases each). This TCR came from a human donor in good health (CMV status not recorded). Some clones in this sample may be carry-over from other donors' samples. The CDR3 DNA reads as TGTGCCAGCAGCCCGAGGGGTAACTACAACGAGCAGTACTTC. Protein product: CASSPRGNYNEQYF.